This T cell receptor beta chain is drawn from a study of OX40 agonist ivuxolimab in advanced cancers. Overall study: Patients were treated with intravenous ivuxolimab, dosed at 0.01 to 10 mg/kg and infused every 2 weeks.

The sampling schedule covered blood at baseline, cycle 4 day 1, and cycle 7 day 1. The V gene's germline CDR1 is MNHEY and CDR2 SMNVEV (reference sequence). The CDR3 consists of 15 residues. V was clipped by 5 bases and J by 0 bases, with 11 bases between them. Only in-frame clones appear in the TCRdb table, and some are missing; sequencing was by immunoSEQ multiplex PCR. Found here are 65,000 to 70,000 clones, roughly 84% of them singletons; the top ten hold 0.38%. Findings and caveats of the study: Among T cells, CD8+ cells averaged more expanded clones than CD4+ cells.

This clone was seen once. The antigen remains unidentified. The rearrangement uses TRBV27 and TRBJ1-5, with a possible D match to TRBD1 (6 bases). The sample consisted of CD4+ or CD8+ T cells sorted from blood, taken in a trial of the OX40 agonist ivuxolimab. The receptor was isolated from an adult with an advanced solid tumor such as melanoma, head and neck, liver or kidney cancer. CDR3 sequence reads: CASSVTGLSNQPQHF. CDR3 coding DNA: TGTGCCAGCAGTGTGACAGGACTTAGCAATCAGCCCCAGCATTTT.